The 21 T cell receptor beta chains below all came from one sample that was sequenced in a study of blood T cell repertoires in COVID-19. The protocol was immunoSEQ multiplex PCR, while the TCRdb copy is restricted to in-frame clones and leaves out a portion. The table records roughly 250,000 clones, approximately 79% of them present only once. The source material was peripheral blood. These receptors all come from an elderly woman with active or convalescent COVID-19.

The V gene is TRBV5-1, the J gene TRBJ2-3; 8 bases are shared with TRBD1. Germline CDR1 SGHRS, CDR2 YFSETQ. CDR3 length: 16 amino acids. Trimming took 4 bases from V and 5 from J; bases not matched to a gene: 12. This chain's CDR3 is CASSPTGGRSGDTQYF. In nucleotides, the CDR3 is TGCGCCAGCAGCCCAACAGGGGGACGTTCTGGAGATACGCAGTATTTT. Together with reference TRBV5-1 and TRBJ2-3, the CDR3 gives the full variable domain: KAGVTQTPRYLIKTRGQQVTLSCSPISGHRSVSWYQQTPGQGLQFLFEYFSETQRNKGNFPGRFSGRQFSNSRSEMNVSTLELGDSALYLCASSPTGGRSGDTQYFGPGTRLTVL.

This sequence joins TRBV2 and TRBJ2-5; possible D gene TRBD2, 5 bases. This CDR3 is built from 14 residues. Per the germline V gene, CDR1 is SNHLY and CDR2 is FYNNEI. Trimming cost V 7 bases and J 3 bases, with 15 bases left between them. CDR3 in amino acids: CASTEEGIEETQYF. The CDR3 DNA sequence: TGTGCCAGCACGGAAGAGGGAATCGAAGAGACCCAGTACTTC.

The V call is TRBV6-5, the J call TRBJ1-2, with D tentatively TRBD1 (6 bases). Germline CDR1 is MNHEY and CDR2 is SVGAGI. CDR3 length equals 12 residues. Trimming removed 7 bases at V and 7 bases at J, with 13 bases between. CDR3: CASNPVGGGYTF. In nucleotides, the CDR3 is TGTGCCAGCAACCCTGTAGGGGGTGGCTACACCTTC.

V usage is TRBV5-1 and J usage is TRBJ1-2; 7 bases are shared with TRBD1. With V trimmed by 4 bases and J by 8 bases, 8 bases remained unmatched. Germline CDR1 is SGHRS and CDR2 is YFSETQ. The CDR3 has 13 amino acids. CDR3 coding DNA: TGCGCCAGCAGCGTAACAGGGGTGGGAGGCTACACCTTC. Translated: CASSVTGVGGYTF. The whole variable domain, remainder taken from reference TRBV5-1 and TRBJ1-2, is KAGVTQTPRYLIKTRGQQVTLSCSPISGHRSVSWYQQTPGQGLQFLFEYFSETQRNKGNFPGRFSGRQFSNSRSEMNVSTLELGDSALYLCASSVTGVGGYTFGSGTRLTVV.

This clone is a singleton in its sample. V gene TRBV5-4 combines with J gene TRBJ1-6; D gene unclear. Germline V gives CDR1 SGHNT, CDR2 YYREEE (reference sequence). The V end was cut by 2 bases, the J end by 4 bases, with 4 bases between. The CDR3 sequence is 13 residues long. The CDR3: CASSLEYNSPLHF. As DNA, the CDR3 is TGTGCCAGCAGCTTAGAGTATAATTCACCCCTCCACTTT.

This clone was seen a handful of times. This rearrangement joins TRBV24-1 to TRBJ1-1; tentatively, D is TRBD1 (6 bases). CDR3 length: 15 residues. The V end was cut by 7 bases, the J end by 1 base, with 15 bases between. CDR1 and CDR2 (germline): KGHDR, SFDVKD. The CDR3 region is CATSPRGAGNTEAFF. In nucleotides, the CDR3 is TGTGCCACCAGCCCACGGGGGGCCGGGAACACTGAAGCTTTCTTT.

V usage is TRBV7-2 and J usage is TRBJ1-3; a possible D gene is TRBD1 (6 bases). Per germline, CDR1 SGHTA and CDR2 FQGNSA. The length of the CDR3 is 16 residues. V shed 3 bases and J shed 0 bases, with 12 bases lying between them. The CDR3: CASSFLTGPSGNTIYF. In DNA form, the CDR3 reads TGTGCCAGCAGCTTCCTTACAGGGCCCTCTGGAAACACCATATATTTT.

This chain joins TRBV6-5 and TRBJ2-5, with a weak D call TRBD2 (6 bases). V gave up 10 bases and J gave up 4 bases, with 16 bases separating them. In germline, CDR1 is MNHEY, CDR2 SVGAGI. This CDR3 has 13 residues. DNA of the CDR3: TGTGCCACCCAAGGACTAACAACAGAGACCCAGTACTTC. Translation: CATQGLTTETQYF.

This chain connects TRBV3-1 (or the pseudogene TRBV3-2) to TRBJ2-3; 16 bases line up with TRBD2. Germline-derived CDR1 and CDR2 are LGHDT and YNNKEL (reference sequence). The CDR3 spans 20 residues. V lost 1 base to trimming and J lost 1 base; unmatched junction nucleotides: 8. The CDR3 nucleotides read TGTGCCAGCAGCCAAGTCCCGGGACTAGCGGGAGGGTATGGCACAGATACGCAGTATTTT. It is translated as CASSQVPGLAGGYGTDTQYF.

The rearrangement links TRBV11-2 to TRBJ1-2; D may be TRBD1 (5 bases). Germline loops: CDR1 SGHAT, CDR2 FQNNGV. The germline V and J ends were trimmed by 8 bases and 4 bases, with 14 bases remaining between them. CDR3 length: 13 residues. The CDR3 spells CASGADRFYGYTF. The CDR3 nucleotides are TGTGCCAGCGGGGCTGACAGATTCTATGGCTACACCTTC.

CDR3 DNA: TGTGCCAGCAGCCAAAGATCGCGGACAGATCTTTACGAGCAGTACTTC. Translation: CASSQRSRTDLYEQYF. The J gene is TRBJ2-7, the V gene TRBV3-1 (or the pseudogene TRBV3-2), with TRBD1 as a possible D gene (6 bases). The V end lost 2 bases, the J end lost 4 bases, and 18 bases lay between the germline ends. The CDR3 consists of 16 residues. Germline CDR1 reads LGHDT; CDR2 reads YNNKEL (reference sequence).

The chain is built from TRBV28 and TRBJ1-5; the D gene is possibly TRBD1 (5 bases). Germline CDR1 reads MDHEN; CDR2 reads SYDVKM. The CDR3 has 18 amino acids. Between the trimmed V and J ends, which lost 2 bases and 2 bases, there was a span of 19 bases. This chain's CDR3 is CASSLGRVPAYGNQPQHF. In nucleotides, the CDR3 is TGTGCCAGCAGTTTAGGCAGGGTCCCAGCTTACGGCAATCAGCCCCAGCATTTT.

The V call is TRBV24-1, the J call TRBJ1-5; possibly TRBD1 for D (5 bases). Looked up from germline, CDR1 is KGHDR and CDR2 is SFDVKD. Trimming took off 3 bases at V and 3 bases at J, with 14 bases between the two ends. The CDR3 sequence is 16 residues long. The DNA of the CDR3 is TGTGCCACCAGTGATCCACTCCGGGGGATCAATCAGCCCCAGCATTTT. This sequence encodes CATSDPLRGINQPQHF.

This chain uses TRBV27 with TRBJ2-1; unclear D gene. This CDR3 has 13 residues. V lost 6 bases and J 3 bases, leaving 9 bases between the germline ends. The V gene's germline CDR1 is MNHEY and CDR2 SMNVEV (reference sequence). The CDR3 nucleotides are TGTGCCAGCAGGCCGGGTCTCTACAATGAGCAGTTCTTC. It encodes CASRPGLYNEQFF.

This chain's CDR3 is CASSFSGSKGDTQYF. CDR3 coding DNA: TGTGCCAGCAGTTTTAGCGGGAGTAAGGGAGATACGCAGTATTTT. The chain joins TRBV6-5 to TRBJ2-3; 9 bases fit TRBD2. The CDR3 is 15 amino acids. Per the germline V gene, CDR1 is MNHEY and CDR2 is SVGAGI. Unmatched junction bases numbered 7, after V lost 4 bases and J lost 5 bases.

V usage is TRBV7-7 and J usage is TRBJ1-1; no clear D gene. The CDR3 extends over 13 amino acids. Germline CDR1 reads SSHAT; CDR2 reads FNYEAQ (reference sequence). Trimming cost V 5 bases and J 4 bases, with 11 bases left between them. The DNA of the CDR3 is TGTGCCAGCAGCCTCCGGGAGGGCACTGAAGCTTTCTTT. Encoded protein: CASSLREGTEAFF.

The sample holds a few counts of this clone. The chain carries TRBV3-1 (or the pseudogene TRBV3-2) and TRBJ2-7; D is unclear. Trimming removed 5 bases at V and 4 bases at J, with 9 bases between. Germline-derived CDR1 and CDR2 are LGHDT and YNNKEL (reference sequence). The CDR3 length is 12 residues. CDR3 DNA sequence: TGTGCCAGCAGCTTCGGCGGATACGAGCAGTACTTC. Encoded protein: CASSFGGYEQYF.

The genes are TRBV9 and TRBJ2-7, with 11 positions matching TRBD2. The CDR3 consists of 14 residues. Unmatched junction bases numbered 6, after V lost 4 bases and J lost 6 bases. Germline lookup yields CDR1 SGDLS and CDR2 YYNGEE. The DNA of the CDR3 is TGTGCCAGCAGCCCTAGCGGGAGGAGTTCCGAGCAGTACTTC. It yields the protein CASSPSGRSSEQYF.

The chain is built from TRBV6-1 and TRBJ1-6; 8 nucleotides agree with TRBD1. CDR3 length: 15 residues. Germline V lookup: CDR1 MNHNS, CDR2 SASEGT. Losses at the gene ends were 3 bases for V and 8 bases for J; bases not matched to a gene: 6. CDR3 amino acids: CASSEKQGVDSPLHF. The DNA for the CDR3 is TGTGCCAGCAGTGAGAAACAGGGGGTCGATTCACCCCTCCACTTT.

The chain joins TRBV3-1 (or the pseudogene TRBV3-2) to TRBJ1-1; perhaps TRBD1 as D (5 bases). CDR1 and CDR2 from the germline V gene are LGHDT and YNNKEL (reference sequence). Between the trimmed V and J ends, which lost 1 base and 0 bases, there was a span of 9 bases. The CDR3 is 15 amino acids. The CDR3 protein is CASSQGGVMNTEAFF. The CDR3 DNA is TGTGCCAGCAGCCAAGGGGGGGTCATGAACACTGAAGCTTTCTTT.

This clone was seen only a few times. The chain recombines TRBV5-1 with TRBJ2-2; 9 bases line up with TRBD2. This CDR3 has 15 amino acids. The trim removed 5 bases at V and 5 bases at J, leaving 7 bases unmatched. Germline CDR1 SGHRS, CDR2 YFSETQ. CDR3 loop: CASRPTSGGTGELFF. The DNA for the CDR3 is TGCGCCAGCAGGCCGACTAGCGGAGGAACCGGGGAGCTGTTTTTT.